This T cell receptor beta chain is from a study of CD8 T cells in ankylosing spondylitis. Study-wide findings and caveats: Blood from ankylosing spondylitis patients appeared to carry a characteristic roughly 8-variant TCR beta motif. The disease-linked clones had a CD8+ phenotype and low blood frequencies. A subset of motif variants has previously been described in the synovial fluid and blood of reactive arthritis. Significantly higher representation of disease-linked clones was reported for matched ankylosing spondylitis synovial fluid.

V was trimmed by 0 bases and J by 3 bases, leaving 13 bases between them. The CDR3 runs 15 residues. CDR1 and CDR2 (germline): SGHRS, YFSETQ. This clonotype came up a few times. Its target is not known. For TCR beta, libraries came from quantitative 5'-RACE with molecular barcodes. TCRdb reprocessed the 5' RACE reads with MiXCR, giving one entry per CDR3 protein. The table includes about 750,000 distinct CDR3 sequences, roughly 19% detected once. The TCR originated in a male donor with ankylosing spondylitis. Sequences were obtained from blood, either unsorted or a sorted T cell fraction (not recorded which). V gene TRBV5-1 combines with J gene TRBJ2-7; the D call may be TRBD1 or TRBD2 (5 bases each). The CDR3 nucleotides read TGCGCCAGCAGCTTGGTCGTTGGGACCAACTACGAGCAGTACTTC. It is translated as CASSLVVGTNYEQYF. The whole variable domain, filled in from reference TRBV5-1 and TRBJ2-7, reads KAGVTQTPRYLIKTRGQQVTLSCSPISGHRSVSWYQQTPGQGLQFLFEYFSETQRNKGNFPGRFSGRQFSNSRSEMNVSTLELGDSALYLCASSLVVGTNYEQYFGPGTRLTVT.